Below are 7 T cell receptor beta chains sequenced from a single sample in a study of CD8 T cells in Susac syndrome (dated by TCRdb to about 2019). Libraries were prepared through the immunoSEQ multiplex PCR assay. RNA was extracted with the RNeasy kit and about 0.5 to 1 ug was reverse transcribed using random hexamers. In-frame beta chains were kept once TCRdb had trimmed the public reads at Q25 with fastp and called clones with MiXCR. Entries are consolidated by CDR3 protein sequence, retaining the most common genes and DNA. The sample has more than 95,000 distinct CDR3 sequences on record, over 85% of them singletons. The top ten clonotypes cover over 0.07% of the sample. Sequenced: CD4+ T cells from PBMCs. These receptors all come from a human donor in good health.

The rearrangement joins TRBV20-1 to TRBJ2-7, with D hard to call. Germline V gives CDR1 DFQATT, CDR2 SNEGSKA (reference sequence). V lost 2 bases and J 0 bases, leaving 8 bases between the germline ends. CDR3 length: 13 amino acids. CDR3 nucleotide sequence: TGCAGTGCTAGATTACTGGGCTCCTACGAGCAGTACTTC. Translation: CSARLLGSYEQYF.

The CDR3: CASGALNYGYTF. DNA for the CDR3: TGTGCTAGTGGGGCCTTAAACTATGGCTACACCTTC. The chain couples TRBV12-5 to TRBJ1-2; the D is unclear. Germline assignment: CDR1 LGHNT and CDR2 FRNRAP. This CDR3 is built from 12 residues. Deletions cut 6 bases from V and 2 bases from J, with 7 bases between. Together with reference TRBV12-5 and TRBJ1-2, the CDR3 gives the full variable domain: DARVTQTPRHKVTEMGQEVTMRCQPILGHNTVFWYRQTMMQGLELLAYFRNRAPLDDSGMPKDRFSAEMPDATLATLKIQPSEPRDSAVYFCASGALNYGYTFGSGTRLTVV.

V usage is TRBV6-2 or TRBV6-3 and J usage is TRBJ2-1; 7 bases line up with TRBD2. This CDR3 comprises 15 residues. V dropped 8 bases and J dropped 8; count of bases not matched to a gene: 15. Germline V gives CDR1 MNHEY, CDR2 SVGEGT. The CDR3 loop is CASRTMAGVRDEQFF. CDR3 sequence (DNA): TGTGCCAGCCGCACGATGGCGGGAGTGCGCGATGAGCAGTTCTTC.

The gene calls are TRBV5-1 and TRBJ1-1; D is ambiguous. Germline V gene data show CDR1 as SGHRS and CDR2 as YFSETQ. CDR3 length: 18 residues. Trimming took off 4 bases at V and 1 base at J, with 23 bases between the two ends. The CDR3 reads CASSSLPSITVKNTEAFF. The DNA for the CDR3 is TGCGCCAGCAGCAGCTTGCCCTCGATTACGGTTAAGAACACTGAAGCTTTCTTT.

V and J are TRBV5-4 and TRBJ2-3, with D possibly TRBD2 on 6 matching bases. Looked up from germline, CDR1 is SGHNT and CDR2 is YYREEE (reference sequence). The germline V and J ends were trimmed by 2 bases and 5 bases, with 12 bases remaining between them. This CDR3 is 14 amino acids long. CDR3: CASSLELAVDTQYF. CDR3 DNA: TGTGCCAGCAGCTTAGAACTAGCTGTAGATACGCAGTATTTT.

The count of this clonotype is one. The genes are TRBV4-3 and TRBJ1-2, with D uncertain. Germline loops: CDR1 LGHNA, CDR2 YSLEER. This CDR3 spans 14 amino acids. Trimming left V 4 bases short and J 2 bases short, with 11 bases between. The CDR3 loop reads CASSPGRGNYGYTF. The DNA for the CDR3 is TGCGCCAGCAGCCCGGGGAGAGGGAACTATGGCTACACCTTC.

The CDR3 spells CASSQGAADSSYEQYF. The DNA of the CDR3 is TGCGCCAGCAGCCAAGGGGCAGCGGACAGCTCCTACGAGCAGTACTTC. V gene TRBV4-3 combines with J gene TRBJ2-7; possibly TRBD1 for D (6 bases). Germline lookup yields CDR1 LGHNA and CDR2 YSLEER. The CDR3 is 16 residues long. V dropped 1 base and J dropped 0 bases, with 13 bases sitting between them.